Below, 6 T cell receptor beta chains from the same sample are listed, as sequenced in a study of OX40 agonist ivuxolimab in advanced cancers. Method: immunoSEQ multiplex PCR; TCRdb's copy keeps in-frame clones and lacks some. The sample includes tens of thousands of clones, 75% to 90% of them seen just once. Sequenced here: CD4+ or CD8+ T cells sorted from blood, sampled in a trial of the OX40 agonist ivuxolimab. The receptors shown here come from an adult with an advanced solid tumor such as melanoma, head and neck, liver or kidney cancer.

The V gene is TRBV5-1, the J gene TRBJ2-7, with a tentative D call TRBD1 (6 bases). Looked up from germline, CDR1 is SGHRS and CDR2 is YFSETQ. This CDR3 contains 14 residues. Trimming removed 0 bases at V and 2 bases at J, with 9 bases between. Here the CDR3 DNA reads TGCGCCAGCAGCTTGGGGAACAGGGCCTACGAGCAGTACTTC. Protein: CASSLGNRAYEQYF. The whole variable domain, remainder taken from reference TRBV5-1 and TRBJ2-7, is KAGVTQTPRYLIKTRGQQVTLSCSPISGHRSVSWYQQTPGQGLQFLFEYFSETQRNKGNFPGRFSGRQFSNSRSEMNVSTLELGDSALYLCASSLGNRAYEQYFGPGTRLTVT.

V and J are TRBV11-2 and TRBJ1-2; 8 nucleotides match TRBD1. With 8 bases clipped from V and 6 bases from J, the junction kept 14 bases outside the gene matches. CDR3 length: 15 residues. The germline V gene has CDR1 SGHAT and CDR2 FQNNGV. The CDR3 region has the DNA TGTGCCAGCCGTCCCCCGGGGGGACAGGTGCATGGCTACACCTTC. Translating gives CASRPPGGQVHGYTF.

About this clone: A read error may produce the germline difference seen at one junction end. Other DNA sequences within the sample encode an identical CDR3. The rearrangement joins TRBV18 to TRBJ1-5; D possibly corresponds to TRBD1 (6 bases). This CDR3 has 15 residues. From germline, CDR1 is KGHSH and CDR2 LQKENI. The CDR3, as DNA: TGTGCCAGCTCACCCTTAGGACAGTTCAATCAGCCCCAACATTTT. Amino acid sequence: CASSPLGQFNQPQHF.

V and J are TRBV11-3 and TRBJ2-3; D call uncertain. Germline CDR1 reads SGHNT; CDR2 reads YENEEA. V lost 3 bases and J 4 bases, leaving 11 bases between the germline ends. The CDR3 is made up of 14 amino acids. This CDR3 reads CASSFEIGSDTQYF. The CDR3 coding sequence is TGTGCCAGCAGCTTCGAGATCGGTTCAGATACGCAGTATTTT.

The chain recombines TRBV7-3 with TRBJ1-1, with 7 nucleotides matching TRBD1. The CDR3 sequence is 15 residues long. The germline V gene has CDR1 SGHTA and CDR2 FQGTGA. Trimming removed 6 bases from V and 4 bases from J; junction bases left unmatched: 11. CDR3: CASSLLPGGTTEAFF. The CDR3 coding sequence is TGTGCCAGCAGTCTTCTCCCAGGGGGAACCACTGAAGCTTTCTTT.

This clone was seen only once. This chain uses TRBV7-3 with TRBJ2-7, with D possibly TRBD2 on 6 matching bases. Germline assignment: CDR1 SGHTA and CDR2 FQGTGA. The CDR3 is made up of 15 amino acids. Trimming took off 2 bases at V and 3 bases at J, with 14 bases between the two ends. The CDR3 spells CASSLGTPGVYEQYF. CDR3 sequence (DNA): TGTGCCAGCAGCTTAGGCACTCCGGGGGTCTACGAGCAGTACTTC.